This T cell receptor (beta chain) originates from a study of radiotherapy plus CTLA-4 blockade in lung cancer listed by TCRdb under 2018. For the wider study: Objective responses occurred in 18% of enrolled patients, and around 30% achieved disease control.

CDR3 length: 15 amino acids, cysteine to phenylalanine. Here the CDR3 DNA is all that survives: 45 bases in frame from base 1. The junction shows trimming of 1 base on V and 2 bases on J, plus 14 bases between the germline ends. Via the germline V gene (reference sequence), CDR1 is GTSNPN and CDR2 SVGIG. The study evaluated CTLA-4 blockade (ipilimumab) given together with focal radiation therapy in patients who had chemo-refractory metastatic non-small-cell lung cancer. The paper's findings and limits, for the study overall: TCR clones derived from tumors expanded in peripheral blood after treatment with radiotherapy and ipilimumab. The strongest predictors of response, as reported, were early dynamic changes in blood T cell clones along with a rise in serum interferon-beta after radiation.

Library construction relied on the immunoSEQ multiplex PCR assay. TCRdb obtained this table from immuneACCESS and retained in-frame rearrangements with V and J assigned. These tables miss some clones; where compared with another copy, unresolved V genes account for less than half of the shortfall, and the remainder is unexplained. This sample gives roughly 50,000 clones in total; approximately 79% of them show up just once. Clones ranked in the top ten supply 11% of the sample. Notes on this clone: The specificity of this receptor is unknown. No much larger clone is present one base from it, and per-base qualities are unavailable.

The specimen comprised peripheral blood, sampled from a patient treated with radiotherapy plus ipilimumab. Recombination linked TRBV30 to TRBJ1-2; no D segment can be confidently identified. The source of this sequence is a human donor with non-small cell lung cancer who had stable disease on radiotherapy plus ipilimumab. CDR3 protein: CAWSGRVRLNYGYTF. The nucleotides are TGTGCCTGGAGTGGCCGGGTGAGGCTAAACTATGGCTACACCTTC. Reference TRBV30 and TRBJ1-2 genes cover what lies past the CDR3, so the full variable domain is SQTIHQWPATLVQPVGSPLSLECTVEGTSNPNLYWYRQAAGRGLQLLFYSVGIGQISSEVPQNLSASRPQDRQFILSSKKLLLSDSGFYLCAWSGRVRLNYGYTFGSGTRLTVV.